This TCR beta chain was documented in a study of T cells in Graves' hyperthyroidism and ophthalmopathy. Study in general: Pretreatment peripheral blood was obtained at initial diagnosis.

This clonotype was seen many times. V lost 2 bases, J lost 0 bases, and 3 bases stayed unmatched. CDR1 is MNHEY, CDR2 SVGEGT, per germline. CDR3 length: 17 amino acids. A Clinical Activity Score of at least 3, a NOSPECS grade of at least 4 and a duration under 3 months were recorded in the ophthalmopathy patients. Each diagnosis was grounded in clinical symptoms, serum thyroxine and TRAb, thyroid ultrasound, and orbital computed tomography. It was RNA transcripts that yielded the amplified TCR beta CDR3 regions. With the HTBI primer set, the TCR CDR3 went through a first round of RT-PCR. From the multiplex PCR reads, TCRdb called clonotypes with MiXCR, one entry per CDR3 protein. This table has 500,000 or so distinct CDR3 sequences, about 15% appearing once.

Sequencing input: blood. The chain has TRBV6-2 or TRBV6-3 and TRBJ2-1; TRBD2 matches at 11 bases. This TCR derives from a woman younger than 35 with Graves' ophthalmopathy. The CDR3 bases are TGTGCCAGCAGTTACGTAGCGGGAGGGACCTCCTACAATGAGCAGTTCTTC. Its translation: CASSYVAGGTSYNEQFF.